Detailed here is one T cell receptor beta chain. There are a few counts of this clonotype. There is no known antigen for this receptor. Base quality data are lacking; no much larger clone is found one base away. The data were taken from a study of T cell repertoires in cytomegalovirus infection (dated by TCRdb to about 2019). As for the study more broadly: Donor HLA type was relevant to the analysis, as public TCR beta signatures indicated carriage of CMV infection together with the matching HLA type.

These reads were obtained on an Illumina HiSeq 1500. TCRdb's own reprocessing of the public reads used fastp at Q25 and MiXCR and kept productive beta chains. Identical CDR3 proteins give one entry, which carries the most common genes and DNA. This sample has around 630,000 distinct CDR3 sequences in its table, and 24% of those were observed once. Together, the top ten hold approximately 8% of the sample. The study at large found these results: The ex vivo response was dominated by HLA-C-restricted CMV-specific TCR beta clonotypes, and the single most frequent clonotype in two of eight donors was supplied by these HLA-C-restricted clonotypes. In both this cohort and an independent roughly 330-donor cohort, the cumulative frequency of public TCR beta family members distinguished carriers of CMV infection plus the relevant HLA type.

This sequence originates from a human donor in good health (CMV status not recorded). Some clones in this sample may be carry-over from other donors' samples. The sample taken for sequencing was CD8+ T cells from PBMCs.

The bases read TGTGCCAGCAGTCCCAACAGGGGCTTGAACACCGGGGAGCTGTTTTTT. Translated, it gives CASSPNRGLNTGELFF. The sequence joins TRBV27 to TRBJ2-2; 7 bases in the junction line up with TRBD1. From the cysteine up to the phenylalanine, the CDR3 has a length of 16 residues. Only the CDR3 part of the read is kept: 48 bases, read in frame from the first base. CDR1 MNHEY and CDR2 SMNVEV are derived from the germline V gene (reference sequence). The junction shows trimming of 5 bases on V and 1 base on J, and the gene matches do not reach 7 bases of it.